The rows below give T cell receptor beta chains drawn from one sample of a study of blood T cells in healthy people across ages. TCRdb ran MiXCR on the 5' RACE reads and lists one entry per CDR3 protein. The sample carries more than 750,000 distinct CDR3 sequences, around 29% recorded once. This sample also belongs to another study, concerning T cells of mothers and their children.

Specimen: blood. These receptors all stem from a woman in her thirties or forties in good health. The CDR3 runs from the conserved cysteine through the conserved F or W. A D gene is named only where the DNA matches it firmly. Clone size is stated in some rows and not others, as once, few, many or a class when expanded.

size,V,J,D,CDR3,DNA
-,TRBV7-2,TRBJ1-4,-,CASSRGVAEKRFF,TGTGCCAGCAGCCGAGGGGTGGCCGAAAAACGGTTTTTT
few,TRBV10-3,TRBJ2-7,-,CAISESVYYEQYF,TGTGCCATCAGTGAGTCGGTATACTACGAGCAGTACTTC
many,TRBV5-1,TRBJ2-1,TRBD2,CASSLTSGGPNEQFF,TGCGCCAGCAGCCTCACTAGCGGGGGTCCCAATGAGCAGTTCTTC
-,TRBV11-1,TRBJ1-6,-,CASSFFRENSPLHF,TGTGCCAGCAGCTTCTTCAGGGAAAATTCACCCCTCCACTTT
many,TRBV29-1,TRBJ1-2,TRBD1,CSVEGDSPYGYTF,TGCAGCGTTGAAGGGGACAGTCCCTATGGCTACACCTTC
-,TRBV7-2,TRBJ2-1,-,CASSPPRGPHNEQFF,TGTGCCAGCAGCCCCCCCCGGGGGCCTCACAATGAGCAGTTCTTC
-,TRBV29-1,TRBJ1-2,-,CSVEQAYGYTF,TGCAGCGTTGAACAGGCCTATGGCTACACCTTC
-,TRBV5-1,TRBJ2-5,-,CASSEVETQYF,TGCGCCAGCAGTGAAGTAGAGACCCAGTACTTC
few,TRBV28,TRBJ1-5,-,CASSFGIDSGNQPQHF,TGTGCCAGCAGTTTTGGAATCGACAGCGGCAATCAGCCCCAGCATTTT
many,TRBV4-1,TRBJ2-3,TRBD2,CASSQGGGADTQYF,TGCGCCAGCAGCCAAGGTGGGGGGGCAGATACGCAGTATTTT
-,TRBV6-2/TRBV6-3,TRBJ2-5,-,CASSYKDQETQYF,TGTGCCAGCAGTTATAAAGATCAAGAGACCCAGTACTTC
few,TRBV5-1,TRBJ2-1,-,CASSLEANLEQFF,TGCGCCAGCAGCTTGGAGGCCAATCTCGAGCAGTTCTTC
-,TRBV12-5,TRBJ2-7,-,CASGLIIPDGSYEQYF,TGTGCTAGTGGTCTAATAATTCCGGACGGGTCCTACGAGCAGTACTTC
few,TRBV5-1,TRBJ1-2,-,CASSLSVGGPRGYTF,TGCGCCAGCAGCTTGTCGGTCGGGGGGCCAAGGGGCTACACCTTC
many,TRBV7-3,TRBJ1-2,-,CASSYGNNPRSYTF,TGTGCCAGCAGCTACGGTAACAACCCTCGGAGCTACACCTTC
-,TRBV28,TRBJ1-1,-,CASSIQVNTEAFF,TGTGCCAGCAGTATACAGGTAAACACTGAAGCTTTCTTT
many,TRBV27,TRBJ2-7,TRBD1,CASSQTGPSYEQYF,TGTGCCAGCAGCCAGACAGGGCCTTCCTACGAGCAGTACTTC
few,TRBV7-9,TRBJ1-2,TRBD1,CASSHVDDRGNGYTF,TGTGCCAGCAGCCACGTGGATGACAGGGGAAATGGCTACACCTTC
-,TRBV2,TRBJ2-3,-,CASSEAFAFGDTQYF,TGTGCCAGCAGTGAAGCTTTCGCCTTTGGCGATACGCAGTATTTT
many,TRBV7-2,TRBJ2-3,-,CASSLAISTDTQYF,TGTGCCAGCAGCTTGGCTATATCCACAGATACGCAGTATTTT
-,TRBV12-3/TRBV12-4,TRBJ1-4,-,CASSLRRGDEKLFF,TGTGCCAGCAGTTTGAGACGGGGAGATGAAAAGCTGTTTTTT
-,TRBV20-1,TRBJ2-1,-,CSARDSAGVYNEQFF,TGCAGTGCTAGAGATTCGGCAGGGGTCTACAATGAGCAGTTCTTC